The 13 T cell receptor beta chains below come from one sample, sequenced in a study of shared clonotypes between healthy human individuals. This table comes from immunoSEQ multiplex PCR, and its TCRdb copy is limited to in-frame clones, with some not included. The sample has over a million clones; around 97% are singletons. Sequenced: naive CD4+ T cells sorted from blood. As to subset: CD45RA+ positively selected. These receptors were collected from a man aged 25 to 40 in good health.

CDR3 protein: CASESAGAYNEQFF. CDR3 sequence (DNA): TGTGCCAGCGAGTCGGCGGGGGCCTACAATGAGCAGTTCTTC. The chain combines TRBV28 with TRBJ2-1, with 7 nucleotides matching TRBD2. Germline CDR1 and CDR2: MDHEN and SYDVKM. The CDR3 contains 14 residues. V gave up 8 bases and J gave up 2 bases; unmatched junction bases: 6.

The chain is built from TRBV28 and TRBJ1-2; 7 bases align to TRBD1. The junction had 4 bases not matched to a gene; V was cut back by 2 bases and J by 7 bases. There are 13 residues in the CDR3. The V gene's germline CDR1 is MDHEN and CDR2 SYDVKM. The CDR3: CASSLQGGLGYTF. CDR3 nucleotide sequence: TGTGCCAGCAGTTTACAGGGGGGACTTGGCTACACCTTC.

This chain connects TRBV19 to TRBJ2-2; D is undetermined. This CDR3 comprises 16 residues. Germline CDR1 LNHDA, CDR2 SQIVND (reference sequence). The V gene lost 3 bases and the J gene lost 6 bases, with 17 bases spanning the gap. This chain's CDR3 is CASSIRTLTSPGELFF. The CDR3 DNA sequence: TGTGCCAGTAGTATTCGGACCTTAACCTCACCCGGGGAGCTGTTTTTT. The variable domain in full, completed from reference TRBV19 and TRBJ2-2, reads DGGITQSPKYLFRKEGQNVTLSCEQNLNHDAMYWYRQDPGQGLRLIYYSQIVNDFQKGDIAEGYSVSREKKESFPLTVTSAQKNPTAFYLCASSIRTLTSPGELFFGEGSRLTVL.

This clone was detected a few times. The chain recombines TRBV19 with TRBJ1-5; D gene uncertain. This CDR3 region has 13 residues. Germline V CDR1 and CDR2: LNHDA, SQIVND (reference sequence). The V and J ends lost 7 bases and 3 bases respectively, with 10 bases between them. The CDR3 nucleotides read TGTGCCAGTAATTCGGTAAACAATCAGCCCCAGCATTTT. Translation gives CASNSVNNQPQHF.

This chain uses TRBV6-5 with TRBJ1-2, with 11 bases matching TRBD1. This CDR3 is 15 amino acids long. The ends lost 2 bases at V and 7 bases at J; junction bases unmatched: 6. CDR1 and CDR2 from the germline V gene are MNHEY and SVGAGI. CDR3 DNA sequence: TGTGCCAGCAGTTACCCACCCGGGACAGGGGGTGGCTACACCTTC. Its protein is CASSYPPGTGGGYTF.

The chain's CDR3 is CASSSGPTGSNEKLFF. CDR3 bases: TGTGCCAGTAGTTCGGGACCGACAGGTTCTAATGAAAAACTGTTTTTT. This chain connects TRBV19 to TRBJ1-4; maybe TRBD1 (6 bases). CDR3 length equals 16 residues. Germline V gene lookup returns CDR1 LNHDA and CDR2 SQIVND (reference sequence). With 5 bases removed from V and 3 bases from J, the gap between germline ends came to 16 bases.

J is TRBJ2-5 and V is TRBV9; D gene unclear. Trimming stripped 0 bases from V and 2 bases from J, with 8 bases between. The CDR3 is 14 amino acids. Germline loops: CDR1 SGDLS, CDR2 YYNGEE. The CDR3 loop is CASSVDASQETQYF. The CDR3, as DNA: TGTGCCAGCAGCGTAGATGCCAGTCAAGAGACCCAGTACTTC.

The chain joins TRBV7-9 to TRBJ2-5; 14 bases are shared with TRBD2. CDR3 length: 18 residues. Germline CDR1 reads SEHNR; CDR2 reads FQNEAQ (reference sequence). Losses at the gene ends were 1 base for V and 5 bases for J; bases not matched to a gene: 9. CDR3 nucleotide sequence: TGTGCCAGCAGCTTAGACCCGACTAGCGGGAGGGGTTTTGAGACCCAGTACTTC. The encoded protein is CASSLDPTSGRGFETQYF. Filled out from reference TRBV7-9 and TRBJ2-5, the complete variable domain reads DTGVSQNPRHKITKRGQNVTFRCDPISEHNRLYWYRQTLGQGPEFLTYFQNEAQLEKSRLLSDRFSAERPKGSFSTLEIQRTEQGDSAMYLCASSLDPTSGRGFETQYFGPGTRLLVL.

The chain couples TRBV14 to TRBJ2-3; 7 bases map to TRBD2. The CDR3 is 16 amino acids. J was trimmed by 8 bases and V by 4 bases; bases with no gene match: 15. The V gene's germline CDR1 is SGHDN and CDR2 FVKESK. CDR3 nucleotides: TGTGCCAGCAGCCCCCTGATGGGCAGAGTAGCGGGTACGCAGTATTTT. Encoded protein: CASSPLMGRVAGTQYF.

V is TRBV10-2 and J is TRBJ2-2; maybe TRBD1 (5 bases). Looked up from germline, CDR1 is WSHSY and CDR2 is SAAADI. Trimming removed 6 bases at V and 2 bases at J, with 10 bases between. CDR3 length equals 14 residues. CDR3 DNA: TGCGCCAGCAGAGGGGATATCAACACCGGGGAGCTGTTTTTT. This encodes CASRGDINTGELFF.

The chain carries TRBV19 and TRBJ2-7; 14 bases fit TRBD2. Trimming at V came to 9 bases and at J to 3 bases, leaving 4 bases not matched to a gene. Germline V CDR1 and CDR2: LNHDA, SQIVND (reference sequence). The CDR3 length is 14 residues. CDR3 sequence: CASGLAGGLYEQYF. The CDR3 DNA follows: TGTGCCAGCGGACTAGCGGGAGGTCTCTACGAGCAGTACTTC.

The chain couples TRBV9 to TRBJ1-2; a weak D match, TRBD1 (5 bases). V was pared by 4 bases and J by 0 bases, with 13 bases between. The germline gives CDR1 SGDLS, CDR2 YYNGEE. The CDR3 length is 15 residues. In DNA form, the CDR3 reads TGTGCCAGCAGCCCTCAGGGATCCCCTAACTATGGCTACACCTTC. It encodes CASSPQGSPNYGYTF.

The gene calls are TRBV2 and TRBJ2-7; 9 nucleotides line up with TRBD1. Germline CDR1 reads SNHLY; CDR2 reads FYNNEI. The CDR3 has 13 amino acids. Trimming took 7 bases from V and 4 from J; bases not matched to a gene: 5. The DNA for the CDR3 is TGTGCCAGCACGGACAGGGGCGCATACGAGCAGTACTTC. This codes for CASTDRGAYEQYF. Full variable domain (missing parts from reference TRBV2 and TRBJ2-7): EPEVTQTPSHQVTQMGQEVILRCVPISNHLYFYWYRQILGQKVEFLVSFYNNEISEKSEIFDDQFSVERPDGSNFTLKIRSTKLEDSAMYFCASTDRGAYEQYFGPGTRLTVT.